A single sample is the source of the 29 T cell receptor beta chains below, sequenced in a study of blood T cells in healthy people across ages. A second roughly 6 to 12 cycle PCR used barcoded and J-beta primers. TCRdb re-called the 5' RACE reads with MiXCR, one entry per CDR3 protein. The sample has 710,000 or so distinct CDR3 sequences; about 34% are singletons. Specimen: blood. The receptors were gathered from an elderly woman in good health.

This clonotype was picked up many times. The CDR3 loop is CASTPNGQGTYGYTF. CDR3 DNA sequence: TGTGCCAGCACTCCAAACGGACAGGGAACCTATGGCTACACCTTC. V usage is TRBV28 and J usage is TRBJ1-2; 8 bases agree with TRBD1. The germline CDR1 and CDR2 sequences are MDHEN and SYDVKM. The CDR3 spans 15 residues. Trimming cost V 7 bases and J 4 bases; bases outside gene matches: 11.

CDR3 in amino acids: CASSPVRARGTDTQYF. CDR3 coding DNA: TGTGCCAGCAGTCCCGTAAGGGCGCGGGGCACAGATACGCAGTATTTT. The genes are TRBV27 and TRBJ2-3; tentatively, D is TRBD2 (5 bases). CDR3 length: 16 residues. Germline V lookup: CDR1 MNHEY, CDR2 SMNVEV (reference sequence). The V and J ends lost 5 bases and 1 base respectively, with 16 bases between them.

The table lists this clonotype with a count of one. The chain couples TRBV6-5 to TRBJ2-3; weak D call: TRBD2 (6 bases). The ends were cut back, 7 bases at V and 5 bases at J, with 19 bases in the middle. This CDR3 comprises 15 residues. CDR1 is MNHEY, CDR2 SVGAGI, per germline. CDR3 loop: CASMVWGDGGDTQYF. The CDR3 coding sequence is TGTGCCAGCATGGTGTGGGGCGACGGGGGAGATACGCAGTATTTT.

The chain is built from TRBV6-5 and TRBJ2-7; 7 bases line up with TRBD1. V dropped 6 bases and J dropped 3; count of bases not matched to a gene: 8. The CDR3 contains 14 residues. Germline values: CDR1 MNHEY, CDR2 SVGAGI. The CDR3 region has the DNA TGTGCCAGCAGGAAAGACGGGACAGTCTACGAGCAGTACTTC. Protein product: CASRKDGTVYEQYF.

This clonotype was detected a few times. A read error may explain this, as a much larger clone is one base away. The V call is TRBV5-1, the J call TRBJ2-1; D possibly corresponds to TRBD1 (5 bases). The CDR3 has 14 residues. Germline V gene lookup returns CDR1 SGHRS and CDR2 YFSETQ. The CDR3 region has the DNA TGCGCCGGCAGCGCTAGACAGTTATACAATGAGCAGTTCTTC. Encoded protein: CAGSARQLYNEQFF.

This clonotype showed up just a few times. Here the CDR3 DNA reads TGTGCCAGCAGTAAGACAGGCGAGAACACTGAAGCTTTCTTT. The encoded protein is CASSKTGENTEAFF. This chain uses TRBV12-3 or TRBV12-4 with TRBJ1-1, with a tentative D call TRBD1 (6 bases). The CDR3 loop spans 14 amino acids. Deletions cut 5 bases from V and 1 base from J, with 11 bases between.

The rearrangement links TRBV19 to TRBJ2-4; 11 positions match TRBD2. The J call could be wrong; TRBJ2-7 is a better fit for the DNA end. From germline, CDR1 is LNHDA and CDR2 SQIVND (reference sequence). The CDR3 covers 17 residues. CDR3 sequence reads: CASSIEGTSGTFYEQYF. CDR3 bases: TGTGCCAGTAGTATAGAAGGGACTAGCGGCACCTTTTACGAGCAGTACTTC.

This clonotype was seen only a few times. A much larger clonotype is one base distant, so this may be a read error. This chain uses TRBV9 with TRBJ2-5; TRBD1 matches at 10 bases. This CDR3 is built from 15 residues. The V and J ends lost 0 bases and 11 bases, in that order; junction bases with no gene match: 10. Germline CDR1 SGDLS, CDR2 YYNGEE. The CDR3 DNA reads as TGTGCCAGCAGCGTAGCGGGACAGGGGTTCCTTGAGCAGTACTTC. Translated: CASSVAGQGFLEQYF.

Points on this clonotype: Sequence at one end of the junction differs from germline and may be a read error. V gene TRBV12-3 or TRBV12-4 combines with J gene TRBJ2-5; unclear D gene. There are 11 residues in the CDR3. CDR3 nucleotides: TGTGTCAGCCGACTCGAAGAGACTCAGTACTTC. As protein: CVSRLEETQYF.

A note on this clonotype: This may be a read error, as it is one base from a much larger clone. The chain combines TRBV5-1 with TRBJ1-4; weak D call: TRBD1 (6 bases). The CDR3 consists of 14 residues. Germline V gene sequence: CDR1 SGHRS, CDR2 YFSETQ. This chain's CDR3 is CPSSFHRADEKLFF. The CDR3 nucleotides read TGCCCCAGCAGCTTCCACAGGGCTGATGAAAAACTGTTTTTT.

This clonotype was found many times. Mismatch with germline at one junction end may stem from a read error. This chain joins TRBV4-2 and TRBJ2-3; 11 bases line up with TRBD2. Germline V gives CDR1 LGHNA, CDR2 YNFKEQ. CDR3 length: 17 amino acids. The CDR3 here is CASSQDSGGESTYTQYF. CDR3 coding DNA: TGTGCCAGCAGCCAAGATAGCGGGGGGGAATCCACATATACGCAGTATTTT.

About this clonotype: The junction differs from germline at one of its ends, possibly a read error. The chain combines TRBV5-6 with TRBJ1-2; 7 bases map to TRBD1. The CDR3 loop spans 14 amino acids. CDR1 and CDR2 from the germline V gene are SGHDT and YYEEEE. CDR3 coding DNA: TGTACCAGCAGCTTGGCCAGGGGGAAGGGTGGCTACACCTTC. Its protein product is CTSSLARGKGGYTF.

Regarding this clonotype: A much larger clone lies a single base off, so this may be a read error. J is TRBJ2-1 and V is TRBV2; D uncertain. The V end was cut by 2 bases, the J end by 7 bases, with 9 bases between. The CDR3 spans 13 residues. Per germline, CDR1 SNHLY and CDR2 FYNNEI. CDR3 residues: CASSENCLNEQFF. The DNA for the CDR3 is TGTGCCAGCAGTGAAAACTGTCTTAATGAGCAGTTCTTC.

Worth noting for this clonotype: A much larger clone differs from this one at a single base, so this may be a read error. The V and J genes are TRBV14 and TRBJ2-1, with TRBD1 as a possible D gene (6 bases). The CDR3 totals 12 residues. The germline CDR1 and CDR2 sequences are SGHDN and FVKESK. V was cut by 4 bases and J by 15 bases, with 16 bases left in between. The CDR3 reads CASSLWGQRPFF. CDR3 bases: TGTGCCAGCAGCCTCTGGGGACAACGACCGTTCTTC.

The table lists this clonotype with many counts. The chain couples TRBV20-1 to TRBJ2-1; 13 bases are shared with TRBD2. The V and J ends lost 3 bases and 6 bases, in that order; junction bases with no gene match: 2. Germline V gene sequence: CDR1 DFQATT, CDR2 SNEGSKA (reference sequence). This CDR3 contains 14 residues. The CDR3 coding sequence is TGCAGTGCTAGGGGACTAGCGGGATTCAATGAGCAGTTCTTC. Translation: CSARGLAGFNEQFF.

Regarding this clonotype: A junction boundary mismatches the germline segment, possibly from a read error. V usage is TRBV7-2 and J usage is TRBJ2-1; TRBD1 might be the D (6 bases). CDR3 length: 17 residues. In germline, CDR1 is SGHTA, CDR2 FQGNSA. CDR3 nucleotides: TGTGCCGGCAGCTTGATTGCCGGGACACCCCGGACCAACGAGCAGTTCTTC. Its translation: CAGSLIAGTPRTNEQFF.

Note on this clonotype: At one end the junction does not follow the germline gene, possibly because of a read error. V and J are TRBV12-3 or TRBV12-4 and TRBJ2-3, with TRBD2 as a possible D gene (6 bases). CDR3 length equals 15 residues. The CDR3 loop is CASSRQGGYTDAQYF. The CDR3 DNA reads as TGTGCCAGCAGTCGTCAGGGAGGTTACACAGATGCGCAGTATTTT.

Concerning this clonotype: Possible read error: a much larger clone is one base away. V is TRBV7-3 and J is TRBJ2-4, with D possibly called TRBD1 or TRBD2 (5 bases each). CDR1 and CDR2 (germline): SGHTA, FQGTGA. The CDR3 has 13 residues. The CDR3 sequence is CAGSSRDGDIQYF. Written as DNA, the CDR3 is TGTGCCGGCAGCTCCAGGGACGGAGACATTCAGTACTTC.

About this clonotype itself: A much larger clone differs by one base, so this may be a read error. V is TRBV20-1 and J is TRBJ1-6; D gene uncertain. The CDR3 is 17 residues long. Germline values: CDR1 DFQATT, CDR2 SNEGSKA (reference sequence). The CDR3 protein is CSARDVKGSSYNSHLHF. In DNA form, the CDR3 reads TGCAGTGCTAGAGATGTAAAGGGAAGCTCCTATAATTCACACCTCCACTTT.

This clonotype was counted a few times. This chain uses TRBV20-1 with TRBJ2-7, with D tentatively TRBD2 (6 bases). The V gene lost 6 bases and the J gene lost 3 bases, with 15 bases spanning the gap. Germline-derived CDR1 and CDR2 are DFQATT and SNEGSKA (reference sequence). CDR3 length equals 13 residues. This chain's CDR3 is CSATGGGLYEQYF. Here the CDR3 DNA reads TGCAGTGCAACCGGTGGGGGACTCTACGAGCAGTACTTC.

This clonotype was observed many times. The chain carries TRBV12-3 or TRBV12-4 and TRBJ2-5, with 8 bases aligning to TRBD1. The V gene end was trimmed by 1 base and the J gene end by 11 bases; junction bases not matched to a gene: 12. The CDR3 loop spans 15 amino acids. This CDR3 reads CASSLVGTGPGEQYF. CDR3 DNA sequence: TGTGCCAGCAGTTTAGTAGGGACAGGCCCTGGGGAGCAGTACTTC.

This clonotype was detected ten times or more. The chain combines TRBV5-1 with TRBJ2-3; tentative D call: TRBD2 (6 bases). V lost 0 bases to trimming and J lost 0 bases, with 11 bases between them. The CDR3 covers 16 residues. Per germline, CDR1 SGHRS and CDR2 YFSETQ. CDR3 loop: CASSLAGAGSTDTQYF. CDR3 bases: TGCGCCAGCAGCTTGGCCGGGGCGGGGAGCACAGATACGCAGTATTTT.

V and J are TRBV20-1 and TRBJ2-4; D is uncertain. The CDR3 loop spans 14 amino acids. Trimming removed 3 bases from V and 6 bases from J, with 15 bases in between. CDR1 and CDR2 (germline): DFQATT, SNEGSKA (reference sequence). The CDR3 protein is CSASWRAGGNIQYF. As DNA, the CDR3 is TGCAGTGCTAGCTGGAGAGCCGGCGGAAACATTCAGTACTTC.

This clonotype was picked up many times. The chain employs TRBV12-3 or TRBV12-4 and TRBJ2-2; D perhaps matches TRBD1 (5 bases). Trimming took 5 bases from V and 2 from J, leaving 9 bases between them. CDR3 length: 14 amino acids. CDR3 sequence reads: CASSGTGNTGELFF. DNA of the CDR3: TGTGCCAGCAGTGGCACAGGAAACACCGGGGAGCTGTTTTTT.

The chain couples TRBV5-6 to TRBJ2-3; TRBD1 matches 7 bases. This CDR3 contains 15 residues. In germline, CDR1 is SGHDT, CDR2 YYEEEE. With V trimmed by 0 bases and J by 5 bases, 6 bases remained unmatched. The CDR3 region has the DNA TGTGCCAGCAGCTTGGAACCAGGGGGTGGAGATACGCAGTATTTT. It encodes CASSLEPGGGDTQYF. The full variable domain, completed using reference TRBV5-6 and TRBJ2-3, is DAGVTQSPTHLIKTRGQQVTLRCSPKSGHDTVSWYQQALGQGPQFIFQYYEEEERQRGNFPDRFSGHQFPNYSSELNVNALLLGDSALYLCASSLEPGGGDTQYFGPGTRLTVL.

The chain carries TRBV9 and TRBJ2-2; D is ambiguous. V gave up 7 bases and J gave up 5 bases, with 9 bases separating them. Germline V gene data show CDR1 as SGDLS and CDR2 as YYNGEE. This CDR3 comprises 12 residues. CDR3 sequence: CASSYRTGELFF. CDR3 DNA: TGTGCCAGCTCGTACCGGACCGGGGAGCTGTTTTTT.

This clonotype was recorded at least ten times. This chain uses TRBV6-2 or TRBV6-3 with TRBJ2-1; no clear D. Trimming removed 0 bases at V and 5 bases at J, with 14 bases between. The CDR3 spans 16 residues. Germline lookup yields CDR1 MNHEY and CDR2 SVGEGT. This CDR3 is CASSYSRFGVHNEQFF. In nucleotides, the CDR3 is TGTGCCAGCAGTTACTCGAGGTTCGGCGTCCACAATGAGCAGTTCTTC.

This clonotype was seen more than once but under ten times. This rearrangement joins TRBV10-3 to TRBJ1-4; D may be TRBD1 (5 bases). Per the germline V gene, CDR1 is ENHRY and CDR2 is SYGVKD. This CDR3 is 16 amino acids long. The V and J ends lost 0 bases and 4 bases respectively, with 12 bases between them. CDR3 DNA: TGTGCCATCAGTGAGTCGTTGGGGGAGAATAATGAAAAACTGTTTTTT. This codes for CAISESLGENNEKLFF.

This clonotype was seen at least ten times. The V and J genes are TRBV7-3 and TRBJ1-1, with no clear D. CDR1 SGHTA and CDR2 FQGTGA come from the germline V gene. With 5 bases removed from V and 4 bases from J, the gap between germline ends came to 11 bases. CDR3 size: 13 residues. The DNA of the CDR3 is TGTGCCAGCAGCCAACAACGGTTCACTGAAGCTTTCTTT. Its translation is CASSQQRFTEAFF.